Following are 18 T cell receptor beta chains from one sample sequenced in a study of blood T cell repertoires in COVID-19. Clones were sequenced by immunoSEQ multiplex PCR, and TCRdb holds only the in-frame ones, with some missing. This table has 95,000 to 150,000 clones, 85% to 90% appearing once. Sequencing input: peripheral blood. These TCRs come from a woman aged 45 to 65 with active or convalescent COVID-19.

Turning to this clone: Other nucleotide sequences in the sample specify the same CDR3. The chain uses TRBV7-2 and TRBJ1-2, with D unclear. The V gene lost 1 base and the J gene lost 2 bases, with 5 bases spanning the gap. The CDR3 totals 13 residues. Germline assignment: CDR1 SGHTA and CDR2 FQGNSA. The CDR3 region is CASSLGQNYGYTF. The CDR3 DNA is TGTGCCAGCAGCTTAGGGCAGAACTATGGCTACACCTTC. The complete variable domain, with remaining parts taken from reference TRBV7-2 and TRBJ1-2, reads GAGVSQSPSNKVTEKGKDVELRCDPISGHTALYWYRQSLGQGLEFLIYFQGNSAPDKSGLPSDRFSAERTGGSVSTLTIQRTQQEDSAVYLCASSLGQNYGYTFGSGTRLTVV.

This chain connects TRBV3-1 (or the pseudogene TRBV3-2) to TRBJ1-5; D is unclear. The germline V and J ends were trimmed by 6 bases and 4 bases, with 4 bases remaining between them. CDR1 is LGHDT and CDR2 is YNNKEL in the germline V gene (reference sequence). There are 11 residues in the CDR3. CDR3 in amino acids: CASSRNQPQHF. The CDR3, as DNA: TGTGCCAGCAGTCGTAATCAGCCCCAGCATTTT.

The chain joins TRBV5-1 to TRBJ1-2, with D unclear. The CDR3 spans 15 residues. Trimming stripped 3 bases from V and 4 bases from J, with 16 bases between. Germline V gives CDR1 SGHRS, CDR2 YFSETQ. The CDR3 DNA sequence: TGCGCCAGCAGCTCGGCCCCGGGTACGTTCTATGGCTACACCTTC. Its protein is CASSSAPGTFYGYTF.

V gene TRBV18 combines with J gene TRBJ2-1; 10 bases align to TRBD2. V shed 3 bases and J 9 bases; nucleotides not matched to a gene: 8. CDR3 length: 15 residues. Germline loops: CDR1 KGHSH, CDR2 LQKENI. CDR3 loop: CASSPQLAGSGEQFF. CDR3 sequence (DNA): TGTGCCAGCTCACCCCAACTAGCGGGATCGGGTGAGCAGTTCTTC.

The DNA of the CDR3 is TGCAGCGCACCCCGTCGAGACAGGGGCTACAATGAGCAGTTCTTC. Translated, it gives CSAPRRDRGYNEQFF. The chain couples TRBV29-1 to TRBJ2-1; TRBD1 agrees at 8 bases. The germline V gene encodes CDR1 SQVTM and CDR2 ANQGSEA. The CDR3 covers 15 residues. The V and J ends lost 7 bases and 3 bases, in that order; junction bases with no gene match: 11.

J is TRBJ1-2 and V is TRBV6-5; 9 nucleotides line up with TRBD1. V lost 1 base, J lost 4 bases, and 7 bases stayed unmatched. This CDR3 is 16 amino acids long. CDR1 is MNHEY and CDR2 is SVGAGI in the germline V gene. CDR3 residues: CASSYLIGQGIYGYTF. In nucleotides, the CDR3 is TGTGCCAGCAGTTACTTAATAGGACAGGGGATCTATGGCTACACCTTC.

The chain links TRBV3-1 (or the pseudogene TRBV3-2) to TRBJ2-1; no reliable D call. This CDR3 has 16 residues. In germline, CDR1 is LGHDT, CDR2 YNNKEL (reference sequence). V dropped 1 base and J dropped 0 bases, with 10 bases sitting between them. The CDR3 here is CASSQAARSSYNEQFF. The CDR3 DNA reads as TGTGCCAGCAGCCAAGCTGCTAGGAGCTCCTACAATGAGCAGTTCTTC.

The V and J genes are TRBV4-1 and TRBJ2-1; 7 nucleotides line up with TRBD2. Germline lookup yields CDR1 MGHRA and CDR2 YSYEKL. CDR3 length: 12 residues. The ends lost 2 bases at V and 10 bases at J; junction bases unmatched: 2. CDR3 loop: CASSQNGREQFF. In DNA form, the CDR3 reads TGCGCCAGCAGCCAAAACGGGAGGGAGCAGTTCTTC.

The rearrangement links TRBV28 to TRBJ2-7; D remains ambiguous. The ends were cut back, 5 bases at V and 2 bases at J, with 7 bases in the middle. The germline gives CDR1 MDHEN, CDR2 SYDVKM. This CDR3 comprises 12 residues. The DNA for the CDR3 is TGTGCCAGCAGTCCCCCAACCTACGAGCAGTACTTC. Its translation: CASSPPTYEQYF.

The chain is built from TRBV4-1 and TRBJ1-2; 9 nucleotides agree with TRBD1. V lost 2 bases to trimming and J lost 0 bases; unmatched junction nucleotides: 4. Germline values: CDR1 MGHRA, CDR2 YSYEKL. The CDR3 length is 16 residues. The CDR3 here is CASSQPTGGANYGYTF. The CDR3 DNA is TGCGCCAGCAGCCAACCAACAGGGGGCGCTAACTATGGCTACACCTTC.

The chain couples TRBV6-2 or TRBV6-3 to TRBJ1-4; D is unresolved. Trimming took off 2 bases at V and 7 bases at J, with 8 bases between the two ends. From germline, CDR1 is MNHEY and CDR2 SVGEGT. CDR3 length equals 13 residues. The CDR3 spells CASSYDGLEKLFF. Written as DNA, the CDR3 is TGTGCCAGCAGTTACGATGGACTTGAAAAACTGTTTTTT.

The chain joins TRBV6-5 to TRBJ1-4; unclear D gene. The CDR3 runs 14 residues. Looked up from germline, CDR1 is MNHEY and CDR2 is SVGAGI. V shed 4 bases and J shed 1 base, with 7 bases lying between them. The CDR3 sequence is CASSLTLTNEKLFF. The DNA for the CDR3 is TGTGCCAGCAGTTTGACACTAACTAATGAAAAACTGTTTTTT.

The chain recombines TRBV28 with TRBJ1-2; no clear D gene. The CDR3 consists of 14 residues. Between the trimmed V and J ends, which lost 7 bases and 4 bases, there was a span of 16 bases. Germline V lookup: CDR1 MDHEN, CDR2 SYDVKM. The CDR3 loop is CASIRSGVGYGYTF. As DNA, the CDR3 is TGTGCCAGCATTCGTTCCGGGGTAGGCTATGGCTACACCTTC.

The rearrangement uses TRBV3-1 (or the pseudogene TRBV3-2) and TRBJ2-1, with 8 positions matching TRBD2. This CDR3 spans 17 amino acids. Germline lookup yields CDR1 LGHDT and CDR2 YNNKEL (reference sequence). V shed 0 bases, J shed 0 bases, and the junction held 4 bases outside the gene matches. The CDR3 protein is CASSQDFSGSSYNEQFF. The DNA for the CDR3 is TGTGCCAGCAGCCAAGATTTCAGCGGGAGCTCCTACAATGAGCAGTTCTTC.

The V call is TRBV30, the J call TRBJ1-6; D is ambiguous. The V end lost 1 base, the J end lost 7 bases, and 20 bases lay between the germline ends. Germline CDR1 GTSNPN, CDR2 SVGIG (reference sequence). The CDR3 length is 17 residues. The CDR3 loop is CAWSDRGSSFNNSPLHF. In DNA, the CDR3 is TGTGCCTGGAGTGACCGGGGAAGCTCTTTCAACAATTCACCCCTCCACTTT.

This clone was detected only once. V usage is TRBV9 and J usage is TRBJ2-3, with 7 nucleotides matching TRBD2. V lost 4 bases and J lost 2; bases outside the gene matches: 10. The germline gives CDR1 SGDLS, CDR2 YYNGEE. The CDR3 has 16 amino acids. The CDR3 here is CASSPSTRGDTDTQYF. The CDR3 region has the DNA TGTGCCAGCAGCCCAAGCACTCGGGGGGACACAGATACGCAGTATTTT.

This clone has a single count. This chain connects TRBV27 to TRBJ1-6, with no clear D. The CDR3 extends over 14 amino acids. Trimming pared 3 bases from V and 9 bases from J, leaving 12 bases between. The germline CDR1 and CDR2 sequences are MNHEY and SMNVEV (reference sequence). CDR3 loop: CASSLRESLSPLHF. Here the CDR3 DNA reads TGTGCCAGCAGTTTGCGCGAGAGCCTTTCACCCCTCCACTTT.

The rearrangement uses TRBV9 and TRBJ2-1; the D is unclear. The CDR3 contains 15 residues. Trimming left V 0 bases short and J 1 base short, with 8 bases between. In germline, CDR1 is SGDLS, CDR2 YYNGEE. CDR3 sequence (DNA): TGTGCCAGCAGCGTAGAACAAAGATCCTACAATGAGCAGTTCTTC. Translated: CASSVEQRSYNEQFF. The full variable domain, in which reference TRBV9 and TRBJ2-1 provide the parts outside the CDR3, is DSGVTQTPKHLITATGQRVTLRCSPRSGDLSVYWYQQSLDQGLQFLIQYYNGEERAKGNILERFSAQQFPDLHSELNLSSLELGDSALYFCASSVEQRSYNEQFFGPGTRLTVL.